These 7 T cell receptor beta chains came from one sample sequenced in a study of T cells in Graves' hyperthyroidism and ophthalmopathy. Authors of the study amplified TCR beta CDR3 regions from RNA transcripts. First-round RT-PCR of the TCR CDR3 relied on the HTBI primer set. TCRdb recomputed calls from the multiplex PCR reads with MiXCR, one row per CDR3 protein. The sample records around 250,000 distinct CDR3 sequences, 15% to 20% being singletons. Sequenced sample: blood. The receptors derive from a woman aged 18 to 35 with Graves' ophthalmopathy.

The chain is built from TRBV6-2 or TRBV6-3 and TRBJ1-2, with D unclear. The CDR3 is 12 amino acids. V was clipped by 4 bases and J by 5 bases, with 8 bases between them. Germline loops: CDR1 MNHEY, CDR2 SVGEGT. CDR3 bases: TGTGCCAGCAGTTCGATCGCGTATGGCTACACCTTC. Encoded protein: CASSSIAYGYTF.

This clonotype has more than one count but fewer than ten. The chain has TRBV28 and TRBJ2-5; 15 bases match TRBD2. Germline CDR1 and CDR2: MDHEN and SYDVKM. The CDR3 sequence is 18 residues long. After removal of 7 bases from V and 5 bases from J, the junction contained 14 bases not matched to a gene. For the CDR3, the DNA is TGTGCCAGCAACCCAACGGTGAGGACTAGCGGGGGGGTTGAGACCCAGTACTTC. Translation gives CASNPTVRTSGGVETQYF. Using reference TRBV28 and TRBJ2-5 for the parts outside the CDR3, the full variable domain is DVKVTQSSRYLVKRTGEKVFLECVQDMDHENMFWYRQDPGLGLRLIYFSYDVKMKEKGDIPEGYSVSREKKERFSLILESASTNQTSMYLCASNPTVRTSGGVETQYFGPGTRLLVL.

A remark on this clonotype: A read error may explain this, as a much larger clone is one base away. This sequence joins TRBV25-1 and TRBJ1-1; no clear D gene. The CDR3 is 12 residues long. The V end lost 6 bases, the J end lost 9 bases, and 14 bases lay between the germline ends. Per the germline V gene, CDR1 is MGHDK and CDR2 is SYGVNS. DNA for the CDR3: TGTGCCAGCAGGCTAGGGCGGGGTAAAGCTTTCTTT. Its protein product is CASRLGRGKAFF. Complete variable domain (other parts from reference TRBV25-1 and TRBJ1-1): EADIYQTPRYLVIGTGKKITLECSQTMGHDKMYWYQQDPGMELHLIHYSYGVNSTEKGDLSSESTVSRIRTEHFPLTLESARPSHTSQYLCASRLGRGKAFFGQGTRLTVV.

This clonotype was seen repeatedly, ten times or more. This chain uses TRBV6-1 with TRBJ1-6; D ambiguous. The CDR3 contains 13 residues. Per the germline V gene, CDR1 is MNHNS and CDR2 is SASEGT. V was clipped by 6 bases and J by 10 bases, with 13 bases between them. CDR3 nucleotides: TGTGCCAGCAGAGGTGGACCTCAATCACCCCTCCACTTT. This sequence encodes CASRGGPQSPLHF.

Ten or more counts support this clonotype. The chain joins TRBV4-2 to TRBJ1-2, with a tentative D call TRBD1 (5 bases). V lost 3 bases to trimming and J lost 8 bases, with 19 bases between them. CDR3 length equals 15 residues. CDR1 LGHNA and CDR2 YNFKEQ come from the germline V gene. The CDR3 DNA sequence: TGTGCCAGCAGCCAGAAACGGGGGGGGGACGTGGGCTACACCTTC. It yields the protein CASSQKRGGDVGYTF.

Many counts were recorded for this clonotype. V and J are TRBV7-8 and TRBJ2-1; D gene ambiguous. The CDR3 extends over 11 amino acids. Trimming stripped 5 bases from V and 9 bases from J, with 8 bases between. CDR1 is SGHVS, CDR2 FQNEAQ, per germline. CDR3 amino acids: CASSPPGEQFF. CDR3 in DNA: TGTGCCAGCAGCCCCCCGGGTGAGCAGTTCTTC.

CDR3 sequence reads: CASKLRDSTYEQYF. The CDR3 DNA sequence: TGTGCCAGCAAGCTCCGGGACAGCACCTACGAGCAGTACTTC. The rearrangement uses TRBV6-2 or TRBV6-3 and TRBJ2-7, with 7 positions matching TRBD1. Germline CDR1 reads MNHEY; CDR2 reads SVGEGT. The V gene end was trimmed by 7 bases and the J gene end by 2 bases; junction bases not matched to a gene: 8. CDR3 size: 14 residues.